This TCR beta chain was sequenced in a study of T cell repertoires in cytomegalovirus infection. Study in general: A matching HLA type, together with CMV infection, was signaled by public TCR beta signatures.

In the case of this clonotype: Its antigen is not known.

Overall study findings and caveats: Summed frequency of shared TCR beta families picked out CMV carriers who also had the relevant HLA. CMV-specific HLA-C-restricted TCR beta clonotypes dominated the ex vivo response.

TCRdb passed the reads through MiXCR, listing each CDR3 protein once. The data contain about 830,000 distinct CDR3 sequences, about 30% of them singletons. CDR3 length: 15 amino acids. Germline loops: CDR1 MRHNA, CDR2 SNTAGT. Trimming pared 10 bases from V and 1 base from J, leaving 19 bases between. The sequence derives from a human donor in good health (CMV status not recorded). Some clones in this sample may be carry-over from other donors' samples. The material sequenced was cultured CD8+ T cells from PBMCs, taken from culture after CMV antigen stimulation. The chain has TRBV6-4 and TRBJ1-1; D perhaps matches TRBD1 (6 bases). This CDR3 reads CANSIPGQTNTEAFF. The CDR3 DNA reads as TGTGCCAACAGCATACCGGGACAAACGAACACTGAAGCTTTCTTT.